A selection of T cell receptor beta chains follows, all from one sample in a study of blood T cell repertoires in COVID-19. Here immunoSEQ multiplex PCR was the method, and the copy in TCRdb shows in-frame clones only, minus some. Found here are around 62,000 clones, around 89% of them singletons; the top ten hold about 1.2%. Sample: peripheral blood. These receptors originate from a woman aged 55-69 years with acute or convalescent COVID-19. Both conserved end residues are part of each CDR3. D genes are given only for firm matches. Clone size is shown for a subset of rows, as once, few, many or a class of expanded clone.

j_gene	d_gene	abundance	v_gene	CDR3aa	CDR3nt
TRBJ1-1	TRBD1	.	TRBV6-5	CASSFRDRGLAFF	TGTGCCAGCAGTTTCCGGGACAGGGGGTTGGCTTTCTTT
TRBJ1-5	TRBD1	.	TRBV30	CAWSPGTGVRQPQHF	TGTGCCTGGAGTCCTGGGACAGGGGTCCGACAGCCCCAGCATTTT
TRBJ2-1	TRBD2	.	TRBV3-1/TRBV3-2	CASSPRSGGPGYNEQFF	TGTGCCAGCAGCCCTCGGAGCGGGGGACCGGGGTACAATGAGCAGTTCTTC
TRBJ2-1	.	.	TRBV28	CASSIPSQGKNEQFF	TGTGCCAGCAGTATACCCAGTCAGGGAAAAAATGAGCAGTTCTTC
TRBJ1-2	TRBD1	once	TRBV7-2	CASSFDRGGGYTF	TGTGCCAGCAGCTTCGACAGGGGCGGAGGCTACACCTTC
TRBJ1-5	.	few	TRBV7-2	CASSLRGSYGNQPQHF	TGTGCCAGCAGCTTGCGGGGGTCTTACGGCAATCAGCCCCAGCATTTT
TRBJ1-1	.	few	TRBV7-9	CASSPRAAGGPEAFF	TGTGCCAGCAGCCCCCGGGCTGCGGGCGGGCCTGAAGCTTTCTTT
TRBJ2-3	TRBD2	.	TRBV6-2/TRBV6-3	CASSYSPSGRAWTDTQYF	TGTGCCAGCAGTTACTCACCTAGCGGGAGGGCCTGGACAGATACGCAGTATTTT
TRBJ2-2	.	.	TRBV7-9	CASSLVGGSRTTGELFF	TGTGCCAGCAGCTTAGTTGGGGGGTCCCGAACCACCGGGGAGCTGTTTTTT
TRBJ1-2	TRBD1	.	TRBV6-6	CASRRGQANYGYTF	TGTGCCAGCAGGCGAGGACAGGCAAACTATGGCTACACCTTC
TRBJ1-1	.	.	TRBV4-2	CASRVGPGGGEAFF	TGTGCCAGCAGAGTCGGGCCCGGAGGTGGTGAAGCTTTCTTT
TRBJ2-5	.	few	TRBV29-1	CSVEISGGETQYF	TGCAGCGTTGAAATTAGCGGAGGAGAGACCCAGTACTTC
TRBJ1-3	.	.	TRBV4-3	CASSPPGSGNTIYF	TGCGCCAGCAGCCCGCCGGGGTCAGGAAACACCATATATTTT
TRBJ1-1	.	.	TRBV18	CASRLGGENTEAFF	TGTGCCAGCCGTTTGGGGGGGGAGAACACTGAAGCTTTCTTT
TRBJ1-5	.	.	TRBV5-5	CASSLTGTPNQPQHF	TGTGCCAGCAGCCTGACCGGGACACCTAATCAGCCCCAGCATTTT
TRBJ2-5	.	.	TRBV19	CASSRPALAGPYQETQYF	TGTGCCAGTAGTCGTCCGGCGTTGGCGGGACCATACCAAGAGACCCAGTACTTC
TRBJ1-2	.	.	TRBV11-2	CASSPTDSYGYTF	TGTGCCAGCAGCCCGACGGACAGTTATGGCTACACCTTC
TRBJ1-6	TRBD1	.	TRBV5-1	CASSPGTGDGSPLHF	TGCGCCAGCAGCCCCGGGACAGGGGACGGTTCACCCCTCCACTTT
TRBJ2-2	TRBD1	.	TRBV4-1	CASSPQGASGELFF	TGCGCCAGCAGTCCCCAGGGGGCGTCCGGGGAGCTGTTTTTT
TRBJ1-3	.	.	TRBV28	CASTSGGAAGNTIYF	TGTGCCAGCACCTCGGGAGGGGCTGCTGGAAACACCATATATTTT
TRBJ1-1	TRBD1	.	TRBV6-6	CASSYGQGTEAFF	TGTGCCAGCAGTTACGGACAGGGAACTGAAGCTTTCTTT
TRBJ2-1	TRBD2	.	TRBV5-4	CASSSGTSGGADEQFF	TGTGCCAGCAGCTCTGGGACTAGCGGGGGGGCGGATGAGCAGTTCTTC